What follows describes a single T cell receptor (beta chain). The antigen is unknown. This entry comes from a study of cytomegalovirus exposure and HLA in healthy donors. Study observations and caveats: Researchers reportedly found TCR beta sequences accurately predicted most subjects' HLA-A and HLA-B alleles. A later look showed TCR association rates differing by HLA locus, highest for DRB1 and lowest for HLA-C.

Use of 60 Vbeta and 13 Jbeta primers characterized the PCR. How the authors handled the data: Later work found around 80 million unique TCR beta chains, with 9 million to 13 million shared. Produced via immunoSEQ multiplex PCR; TCRdb's table is partial and in-frame only. That table furnishes V, J and clone size, whereas the DNA furnished D and trimming. This sample has 140,000 or so clones, with just under 70% found just once. This CDR3 has 16 amino acids. The germline V gene has CDR1 SGHDT and CDR2 YYEEEE. Trimming removed 3 bases from V and 2 bases from J; junction bases left unmatched: 9. Healthy individuals who donated bone marrow served as the donors.

Specimen: PBMCs. V and J are TRBV5-6 and TRBJ1-1, with TRBD1 matching over 8 bases. The receptor's source is a man in his sixties in good health and CMV-seronegative. Written as DNA, the CDR3 is TGTGCCAGCAGCTACTTTCCGGGACAGGCTAACACTGAAGCTTTCTTT. Encoded protein: CASSYFPGQANTEAFF. Complete variable domain (other parts from reference TRBV5-6 and TRBJ1-1): DAGVTQSPTHLIKTRGQQVTLRCSPKSGHDTVSWYQQALGQGPQFIFQYYEEEERQRGNFPDRFSGHQFPNYSSELNVNALLLGDSALYLCASSYFPGQANTEAFFGQGTRLTVV.